These 20 T cell receptor beta chains share one sample of origin, sequenced in a study of blood T cell repertoires in COVID-19. Sequencing used immunoSEQ multiplex PCR; TCRdb keeps in-frame clones, though not all of them. The sample includes 450,000 or so clones, about 92% of them seen just once. Sequencing used PBMCs or T cells enriched from blood (not recorded which). The receptors were gathered from a young man who had recovered from COVID-19.

The chain employs TRBV5-6 and TRBJ2-3, with TRBD2 as a possible D gene (6 bases). The CDR3 extends over 16 amino acids. Germline lookup yields CDR1 SGHDT and CDR2 YYEEEE. With 0 bases removed from V and 2 bases from J, the gap between germline ends came to 13 bases. The CDR3 region is CASSLGRRGNTDTQYF. The DNA of the CDR3 is TGTGCCAGCAGCTTGGGACGACGGGGGAACACAGATACGCAGTATTTT.

DNA for the CDR3: TGTGCCAGCAGCCAAAGGAGTGTCCACGAGCAGTACTTC. Translated, it gives CASSQRSVHEQYF. The genes are TRBV3-1 (or the pseudogene TRBV3-2) and TRBJ2-7; D unclear. The CDR3 loop spans 13 amino acids. Germline loops: CDR1 LGHDT, CDR2 YNNKEL (reference sequence). Trimming shortened V by 2 bases and J by 5 bases, and 10 bases separated the two germline ends.

This chain links TRBV19 with TRBJ1-5; no reliable D call. The CDR3 runs to 16 residues. V shed 7 bases and J shed 0 bases, with 16 bases lying between them. Germline V gene lookup returns CDR1 LNHDA and CDR2 SQIVND (reference sequence). Here the CDR3 DNA reads TGTGCCAGTAATAGAGGAGGACTATATAGCAATCAGCCCCAGCATTTT. It specifies CASNRGGLYSNQPQHF.

The V and J genes are TRBV19 and TRBJ1-5, with D perhaps matching TRBD1 (5 bases). Germline lookup yields CDR1 LNHDA and CDR2 SQIVND (reference sequence). The CDR3 loop spans 13 amino acids. V lost 5 bases and J lost 7, with 12 bases in between. The CDR3 is CASSFRDWQPQHF. The CDR3 nucleotides are TGTGCCAGTAGTTTCAGGGACTGGCAGCCCCAGCATTTT.

The V gene is TRBV28, the J gene TRBJ1-2, with a tentative D call TRBD1 (5 bases). The germline CDR1 and CDR2 sequences are MDHEN and SYDVKM. With 3 bases removed from V and 11 bases from J, the gap between germline ends came to 22 bases. The CDR3 covers 15 residues. The CDR3 coding sequence is TGTGCCAGCAGTTTTCGGCGAAGGGAGGGGTTAGGGTACACCTTC. As protein: CASSFRRREGLGYTF.

The V and J genes are TRBV12-5 and TRBJ1-2, with no clear D. The CDR3 totals 15 residues. The V end lost 2 bases, the J end lost 5 bases, and 15 bases lay between the germline ends. CDR1 and CDR2 from the germline V gene are LGHNT and FRNRAP. The CDR3 spells CASGLTPGRVYGYTF. The CDR3 bases are TGTGCTAGTGGTTTGACCCCGGGAAGGGTGTATGGCTACACCTTC.

The V gene is TRBV20-1, the J gene TRBJ1-6, with D hard to call. The V end was cut by 0 bases, the J end by 14 bases, with 8 bases between. Germline values: CDR1 DFQATT, CDR2 SNEGSKA (reference sequence). This CDR3 contains 11 residues. As DNA, the CDR3 is TGCAGTGCTAGAGATCCGCCAGCCCTCCACTTT. Its protein is CSARDPPALHF.

This sequence joins TRBV12-3 or TRBV12-4 and TRBJ2-1; D uncertain. This CDR3 has 12 amino acids. V was pared by 5 bases and J by 6 bases, with 8 bases between. The CDR3 loop is CASSRGSNEQFF. CDR3 in DNA: TGTGCCAGCAGTCGAGGCAGCAATGAGCAGTTCTTC.

This rearrangement joins TRBV5-5 to TRBJ2-7; D uncertain. V lost 4 bases, J lost 0 bases, and 11 bases lay in between. CDR3 size: 14 residues. Germline V gene data show CDR1 as SGHKS and CDR2 as YYEKEE (reference sequence). The DNA for the CDR3 is TGTGCCAGCAGCCTACGACTTGCCTCCTACGAGCAGTACTTC. Protein sequence: CASSLRLASYEQYF.

V gene TRBV7-9 combines with J gene TRBJ1-1; 9 bases map to TRBD1. The germline V gene has CDR1 SEHNR and CDR2 FQNEAQ (reference sequence). Trimming at V came to 5 bases and at J to 3 bases, leaving 10 bases not matched to a gene. The CDR3 runs 16 residues. This CDR3 is CASSRGQGKGHTEAFF. The CDR3 nucleotides are TGTGCCAGCAGCCGGGGACAGGGAAAGGGGCACACTGAAGCTTTCTTT.

The chain has TRBV18 and TRBJ1-1; possibly TRBD1 for D (5 bases). V shed 3 bases and J shed 5 bases, with 16 bases lying between them. The V gene's germline CDR1 is KGHSH and CDR2 LQKENI. There are 15 residues in the CDR3. CDR3 region: CASSPSGTGGTEAFF. The CDR3 DNA sequence: TGTGCCAGCTCACCTTCCGGGACGGGGGGAACTGAAGCTTTCTTT.

CDR3 amino acids: CASRGRPTEAFF. The CDR3 DNA is TGTGCCAGTAGGGGGCGGCCCACTGAAGCTTTCTTT. The gene calls are TRBV19 and TRBJ1-1, with TRBD1 as a possible D gene (5 bases). The CDR3 is 12 amino acids. The germline V and J ends were trimmed by 6 bases and 4 bases, with 9 bases remaining between them. The germline CDR1 and CDR2 sequences are LNHDA and SQIVND (reference sequence).

The rearrangement joins TRBV7-2 to TRBJ1-2; 8 positions match TRBD1. The length of the CDR3 is 14 residues. J gave up 3 bases and V 7 bases, and 7 bases lay outside the gene matches. Germline values: CDR1 SGHTA, CDR2 FQGNSA. The CDR3 bases are TGTGCCAGCAAAACACAGGGGGACCACTATGGCTACACCTTC. The encoded protein is CASKTQGDHYGYTF.

The gene calls are TRBV7-9 and TRBJ1-1; D is ambiguous. This CDR3 is 12 amino acids long. Germline-derived CDR1 and CDR2 are SEHNR and FQNEAQ (reference sequence). The germline V and J ends were trimmed by 5 bases and 5 bases, with 9 bases remaining between them. Here the CDR3 DNA reads TGTGCCAGCAGCCCAGCAGGAACTGAAGCTTTCTTT. Encoded protein: CASSPAGTEAFF.

The chain combines TRBV5-1 with TRBJ2-7; 11 positions agree with TRBD2. CDR3 size: 15 residues. Losses at the gene ends were 0 bases for V and 3 bases for J; bases not matched to a gene: 2. Germline CDR1 reads SGHRS; CDR2 reads YFSETQ. The CDR3 loop reads CASSLGLAGYYEQYF. The DNA of the CDR3 is TGCGCCAGCAGCTTGGGACTAGCGGGATACTACGAGCAGTACTTC.

Turning to this clone: Other DNA sequences within the sample encode an identical CDR3. The chain joins TRBV27 to TRBJ1-2, with D hard to call. CDR3 length: 13 residues. V lost 6 bases to trimming and J lost 8 bases, with 16 bases between them. Germline V gene data show CDR1 as MNHEY and CDR2 as SMNVEV (reference sequence). For the CDR3, the DNA is TGTGCCAGCAGCTTGGAGGGTGCGGGGGGCTACACCTTC. Translation: CASSLEGAGGYTF.

This sequence joins TRBV28 and TRBJ1-2; D ambiguous. CDR3 length: 13 residues. Germline V CDR1 and CDR2: MDHEN, SYDVKM. V shed 3 bases and J shed 4 bases, with 9 bases lying between them. CDR3 in amino acids: CASSFYSGYGYTF. Here the CDR3 DNA reads TGTGCCAGCAGTTTTTACTCCGGCTATGGCTACACCTTC.

This chain joins TRBV6-5 and TRBJ2-1; 13 nucleotides line up with TRBD2. Germline V lookup: CDR1 MNHEY, CDR2 SVGAGI. The V segment lost 8 bases and the J segment 9 bases; nucleotides outside the gene matches: 4. The CDR3 runs to 13 residues. The CDR3 sequence is CASRTSGRGEQFF. In DNA form, the CDR3 reads TGTGCCAGCCGGACTAGCGGGAGAGGTGAGCAGTTCTTC.

The rearrangement uses TRBV19 and TRBJ2-4; 8 nucleotides align to TRBD2. There are 14 residues in the CDR3. Germline V gene sequence: CDR1 LNHDA, CDR2 SQIVND (reference sequence). Germline trimming cut 10 bases from V and 6 bases from J; bases unmatched to any gene: 11. CDR3 nucleotides: TGTGCCACCCGGGAGGAGACTAGCGTAAACATTCAGTACTTC. This translates into CATREETSVNIQYF.

J is TRBJ1-1 and V is TRBV10-3, with D perhaps matching TRBD1 (6 bases). From germline, CDR1 is ENHRY and CDR2 SYGVKD. V gave up 0 bases and J gave up 4 bases, with 12 bases separating them. The CDR3 sequence is 15 residues long. The CDR3 nucleotides read TGTGCCATCAGTGAGTCGCAGGGGAGGGCCACTGAAGCTTTCTTT. Protein: CAISESQGRATEAFF.